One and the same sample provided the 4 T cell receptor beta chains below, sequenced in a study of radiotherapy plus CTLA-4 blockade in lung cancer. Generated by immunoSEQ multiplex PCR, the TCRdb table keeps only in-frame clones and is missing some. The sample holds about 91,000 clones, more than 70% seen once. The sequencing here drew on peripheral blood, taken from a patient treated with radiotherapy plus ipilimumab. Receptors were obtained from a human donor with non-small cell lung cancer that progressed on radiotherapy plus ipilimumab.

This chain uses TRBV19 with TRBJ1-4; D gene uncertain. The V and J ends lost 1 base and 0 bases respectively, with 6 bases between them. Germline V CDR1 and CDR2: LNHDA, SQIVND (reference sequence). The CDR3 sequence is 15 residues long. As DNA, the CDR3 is TGTGCCAGTAGTATAGGGGGTTCAACTAATGAAAAACTGTTTTTT. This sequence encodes CASSIGGSTNEKLFF.

Written as DNA, the CDR3 is TGTGCCAGTAAGCTAGCGGGAGGGATCTACAATGAGCAGTTCTTC. Translating it yields CASKLAGGIYNEQFF. V usage is TRBV19 and J usage is TRBJ2-1; 12 bases match TRBD2. The germline gives CDR1 LNHDA, CDR2 SQIVND (reference sequence). The V and J ends lost 7 bases and 3 bases, in that order; junction bases with no gene match: 4. This CDR3 is built from 15 residues.

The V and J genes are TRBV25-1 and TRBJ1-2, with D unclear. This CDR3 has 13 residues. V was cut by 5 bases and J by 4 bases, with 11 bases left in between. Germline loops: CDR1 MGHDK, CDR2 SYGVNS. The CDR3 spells CASSPDLFYGYTF. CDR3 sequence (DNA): TGTGCCAGCAGTCCGGACCTCTTCTATGGCTACACCTTC.

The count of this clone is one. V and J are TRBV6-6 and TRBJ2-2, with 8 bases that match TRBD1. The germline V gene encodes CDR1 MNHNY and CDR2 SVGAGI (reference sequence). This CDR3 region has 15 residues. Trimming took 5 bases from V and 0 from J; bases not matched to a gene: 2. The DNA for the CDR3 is TGTGCCAGCAGTATACAGGGGGCGAACACCGGGGAGCTGTTTTTT. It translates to CASSIQGANTGELFF.